These T cell receptor beta chains were read from a single sample in a study of T cell repertoires in cytomegalovirus infection. A single record per CDR3 protein comes from TCRdb applying MiXCR to the reads. The repertoire holds fewer than 350,000 distinct CDR3 sequences, 9.5% seen once, with approximately 4.7% in the top ten. Material for sequencing was PBMCs. Receptors were obtained from a human donor in good health (CMV status not recorded). Some clones in this sample may be carry-over from other donors' samples. Both conserved end residues are part of each CDR3. Only some rows state a clone size, as once, few, many or a class for expanded clones.

few	TRBV20-1	TRBJ1-5	CSARVSGRNQPQHF
many	TRBV7-8	TRBJ1-4	CASSISPGPKNEKLFF
few	TRBV20-1	TRBJ1-5	CSARPDSSNQPQHF
many	TRBV6-5	TRBJ1-5	CASRYTSDSNQPQHF
many	TRBV20-1	TRBJ2-5	CSAQAAQETQYF
few	TRBV20-1	TRBJ1-6	CSARDRRVGDLRNSPLHF
NA	TRBV5-4	TRBJ2-1	CASSLATNEQFF
few	TRBV5-4	TRBJ2-1	CASSSRRGAYNEQFF
many	TRBV12-3/TRBV12-4	TRBJ1-1	CASSPTDRGLLEAFF
many	TRBV7-2	TRBJ1-5	CASSFPQGRSNQPQHF
few	TRBV27	TRBJ1-1	CASSSLTEEAFF
few	TRBV7-8	TRBJ1-2	CASSAFKQGARANYGYTF
many	TRBV7-2	TRBJ2-2	CASIERKNTGELFF
many	TRBV7-2	TRBJ2-3	CASSFGTSGSPSDTQYF
few	TRBV19	TRBJ2-1	CASSPKGLAAHNEQFF
few	TRBV7-2	TRBJ2-1	CASSLAWVGAPYNEQFF
NA	TRBV19	TRBJ1-4	CASSRGQLATNEKLFF
many	TRBV7-8	TRBJ2-1	CASSWTGGRTSGGEQFF
few	TRBV7-2	TRBJ1-5	CASSLAGGGRHNQPQHF
NA	TRBV6-6	TRBJ2-5	CASRLRRAGGQETQYF
NA	TRBV10-3	TRBJ2-4	CAISEREGISIQYF
many	TRBV7-2	TRBJ2-1	CASSRDRVSYNEQFF
few	TRBV20-1	TRBJ1-2	CSASDRADYGYTF
many	TRBV6-1	TRBJ1-1	CASSYRFGQQTSNTEAFF
NA	TRBV4-3	TRBJ2-7	CASSQAHGTGGYEQYF
many	TRBV12-3/TRBV12-4	TRBJ1-6	CASSPRGNSPLHF
NA	TRBV14	TRBJ1-3	CASSQRRGSGNTIYF
few	TRBV6-2/TRBV6-3	TRBJ1-1	CASSYQGLTEAFF
once	TRBV12-3/TRBV12-4	TRBJ2-1	CASSPPTGGGSSSYNEQFF
NA	TRBV27	TRBJ2-7	CASSPPGLAGSSYEQYF
many	TRBV7-2	TRBJ2-1	CASSILGLAGEQFF
few	TRBV7-2	TRBJ2-5	CASSREGTSGGAKTQYF
NA	TRBV6-6	TRBJ1-1	CASSINTEAFF
few	TRBV12-3/TRBV12-4	TRBJ2-6	CASWASGANVLTF
NA	TRBV27	TRBJ2-1	CASRPAGGYNEQFF
few	TRBV12-3/TRBV12-4	TRBJ1-4	CASRSPGQLNEKLFF
NA	TRBV5-4	TRBJ2-1	CASSAADLEQFF